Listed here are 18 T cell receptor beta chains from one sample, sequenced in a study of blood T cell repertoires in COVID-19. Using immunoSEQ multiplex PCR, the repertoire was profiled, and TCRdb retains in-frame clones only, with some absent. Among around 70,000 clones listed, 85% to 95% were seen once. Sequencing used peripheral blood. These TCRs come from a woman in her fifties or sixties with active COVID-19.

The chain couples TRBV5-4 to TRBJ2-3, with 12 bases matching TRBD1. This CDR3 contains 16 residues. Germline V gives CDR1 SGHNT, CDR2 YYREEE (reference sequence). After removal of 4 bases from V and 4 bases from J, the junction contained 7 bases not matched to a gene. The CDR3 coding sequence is TGTGCCAGCAGCGACCGGGACAGGGGGCCGGCAGATACGCAGTATTTT. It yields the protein CASSDRDRGPADTQYF.

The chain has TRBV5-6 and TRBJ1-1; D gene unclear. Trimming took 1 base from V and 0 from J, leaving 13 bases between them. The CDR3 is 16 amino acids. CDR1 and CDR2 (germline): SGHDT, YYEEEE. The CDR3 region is CASSLYSVVMNTEAFF. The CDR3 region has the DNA TGTGCCAGCAGCTTGTATTCCGTAGTCATGAACACTGAAGCTTTCTTT.

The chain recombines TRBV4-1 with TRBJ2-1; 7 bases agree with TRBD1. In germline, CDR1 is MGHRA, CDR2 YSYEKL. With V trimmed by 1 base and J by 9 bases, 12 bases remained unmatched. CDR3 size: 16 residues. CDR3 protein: CASSQVAGGPSSEQFF. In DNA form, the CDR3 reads TGCGCCAGCAGCCAAGTCGCAGGGGGACCTTCAAGTGAGCAGTTCTTC.

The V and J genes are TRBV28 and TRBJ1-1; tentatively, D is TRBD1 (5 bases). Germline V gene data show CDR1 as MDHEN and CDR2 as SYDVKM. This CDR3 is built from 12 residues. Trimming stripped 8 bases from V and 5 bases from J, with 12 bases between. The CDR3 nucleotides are TGTGCCAGCGCAACAGGCGGTACTGAAGCTTTCTTT. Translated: CASATGGTEAFF.

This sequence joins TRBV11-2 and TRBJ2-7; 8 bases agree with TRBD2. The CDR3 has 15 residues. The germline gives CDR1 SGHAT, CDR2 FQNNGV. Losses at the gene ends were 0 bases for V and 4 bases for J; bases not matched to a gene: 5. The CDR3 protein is CASSLDLAGWYEQYF. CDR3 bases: TGTGCCAGCAGCTTAGACTTAGCGGGATGGTACGAGCAGTACTTC.

CDR3 region: CASRGGLLAGEPDTQYF. CDR3 DNA: TGCGCCAGCAGGGGCGGTTTACTAGCGGGAGAGCCAGATACGCAGTATTTT. The chain joins TRBV5-1 to TRBJ2-3; 11 nucleotides match TRBD2. V was clipped by 5 bases and J by 4 bases; unmatched bases: 12. The germline CDR1 and CDR2 sequences are SGHRS and YFSETQ. The length of the CDR3 is 17 residues.

The CDR3 spells CASRGHLGTGQSGSPLHF. DNA for the CDR3: TGTGCCAGCAGGGGCCACTTAGGGACAGGGCAGTCGGGCTCACCCCTCCACTTT. The rearrangement joins TRBV28 to TRBJ1-6; 9 bases are a match to TRBD1. This CDR3 has 18 residues. Unmatched junction bases numbered 19, after V lost 6 bases and J lost 10 bases. CDR1 and CDR2 from the germline V gene are MDHEN and SYDVKM.

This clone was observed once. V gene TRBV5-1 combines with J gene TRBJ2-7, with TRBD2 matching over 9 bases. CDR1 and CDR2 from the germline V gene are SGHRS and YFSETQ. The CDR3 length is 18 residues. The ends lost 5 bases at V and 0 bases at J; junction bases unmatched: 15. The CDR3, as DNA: TGCGCCAGCAGTTATTCCCCCTTTAGCGGGAGTATCTCCTACGAGCAGTACTTC. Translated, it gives CASSYSPFSGSISYEQYF.

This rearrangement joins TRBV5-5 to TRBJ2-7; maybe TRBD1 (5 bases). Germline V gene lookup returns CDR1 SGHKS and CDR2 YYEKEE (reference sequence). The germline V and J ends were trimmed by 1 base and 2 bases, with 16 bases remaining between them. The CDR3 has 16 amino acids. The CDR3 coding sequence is TGTGCCAGCAGCTTGAGTCCAGGGCAGCGAGCCTACGAGCAGTACTTC. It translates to CASSLSPGQRAYEQYF.

CDR3 nucleotide sequence: TGCGCCAGCAGACCCGGACTAGCTGAAGCCTACGAGCAGTACTTC. Residues: CASRPGLAEAYEQYF. The chain links TRBV5-1 to TRBJ2-7; 8 bases fit TRBD2. The germline CDR1 and CDR2 sequences are SGHRS and YFSETQ. The CDR3 spans 15 residues. V trimming: 5 bases; J trimming: 2 bases; junction bases outside the gene matches: 9.

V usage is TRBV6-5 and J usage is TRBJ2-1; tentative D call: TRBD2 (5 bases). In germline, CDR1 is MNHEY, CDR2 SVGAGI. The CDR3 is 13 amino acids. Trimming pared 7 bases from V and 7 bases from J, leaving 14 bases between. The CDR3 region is CASTRKRGNEQFF. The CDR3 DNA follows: TGTGCCAGCACTAGGAAGAGAGGGAATGAGCAGTTCTTC.

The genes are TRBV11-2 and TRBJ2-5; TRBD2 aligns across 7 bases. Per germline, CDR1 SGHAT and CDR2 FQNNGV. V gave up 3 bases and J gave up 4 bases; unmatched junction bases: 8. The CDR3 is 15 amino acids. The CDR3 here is CASSLWEGLGETQYF. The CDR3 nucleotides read TGTGCCAGCAGCTTGTGGGAGGGCCTTGGAGAGACCCAGTACTTC.

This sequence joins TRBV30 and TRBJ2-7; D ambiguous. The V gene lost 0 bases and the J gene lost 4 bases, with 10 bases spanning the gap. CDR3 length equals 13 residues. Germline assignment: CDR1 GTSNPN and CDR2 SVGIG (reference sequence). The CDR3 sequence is CAWSVQRRYEQYF. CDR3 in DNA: TGTGCCTGGAGTGTACAACGGAGATACGAGCAGTACTTC.

This chain's CDR3 is CASSEALRAGPQFF. In DNA form, the CDR3 reads TGTGCCAGCAGTGAAGCGCTTCGAGCGGGGCCGCAGTTCTTC. The rearrangement uses TRBV6-1 and TRBJ2-1; 7 bases map to TRBD2. The ends lost 0 bases at V and 12 bases at J; junction bases unmatched: 8. The CDR3 is 14 amino acids. CDR1 is MNHNS, CDR2 SASEGT, per germline.

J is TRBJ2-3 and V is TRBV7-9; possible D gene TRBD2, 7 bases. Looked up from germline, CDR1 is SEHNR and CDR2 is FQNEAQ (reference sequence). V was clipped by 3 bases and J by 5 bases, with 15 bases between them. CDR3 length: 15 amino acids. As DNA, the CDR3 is TGTGCCAGCAGCTTTCGAGGGAGGGGACAAGATACGCAGTATTTT. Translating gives CASSFRGRGQDTQYF. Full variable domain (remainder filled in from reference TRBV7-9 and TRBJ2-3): DTGVSQNPRHKITKRGQNVTFRCDPISEHNRLYWYRQTLGQGPEFLTYFQNEAQLEKSRLLSDRFSAERPKGSFSTLEIQRTEQGDSAMYLCASSFRGRGQDTQYFGPGTRLTVL.

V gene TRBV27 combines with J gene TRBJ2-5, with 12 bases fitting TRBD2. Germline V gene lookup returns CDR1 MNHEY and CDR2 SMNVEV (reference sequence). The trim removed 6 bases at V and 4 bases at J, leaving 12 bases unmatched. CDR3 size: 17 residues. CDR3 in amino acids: CASSTLAGGRVRETQYF. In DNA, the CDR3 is TGTGCCAGCAGCACCCTAGCGGGAGGGCGAGTTAGAGAGACCCAGTACTTC.

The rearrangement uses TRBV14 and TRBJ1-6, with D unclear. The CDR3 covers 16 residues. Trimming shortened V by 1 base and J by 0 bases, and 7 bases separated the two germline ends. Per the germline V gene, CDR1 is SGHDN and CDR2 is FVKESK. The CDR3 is CASSQGTSSYNSPLHF. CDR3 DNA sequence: TGTGCCAGCAGCCAAGGCACCAGCTCCTATAATTCACCCCTCCACTTT.

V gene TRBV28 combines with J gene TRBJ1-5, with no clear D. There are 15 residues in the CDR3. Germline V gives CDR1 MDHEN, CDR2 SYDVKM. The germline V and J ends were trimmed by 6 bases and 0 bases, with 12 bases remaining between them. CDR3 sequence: CASRPYTNSNQPQHF. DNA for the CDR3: TGTGCCAGCAGACCATACACGAATAGCAATCAGCCCCAGCATTTT.